This passage covers 30 T cell receptor beta chains from one sample sequenced in a study of cytomegalovirus exposure and HLA in healthy donors. Data came from immunoSEQ multiplex PCR; TCRdb stores just in-frame clones and leaves some out. The table records 190,000 or so clones, about 79% of them present only once. The sample was PBMCs. The receptors derive from a woman in her 30s in good health and CMV-seropositive.

This chain connects TRBV5-1 to TRBJ2-1; 8 bases match TRBD2. The germline V gene has CDR1 SGHRS and CDR2 YFSETQ. Losses at the gene ends were 4 bases for V and 9 bases for J; bases not matched to a gene: 15. This CDR3 spans 16 amino acids. The CDR3 is CASSPGGAGERGEQFF. The CDR3 nucleotides are TGCGCCAGCAGCCCCGGGGGGGCAGGGGAAAGGGGTGAGCAGTTCTTC.

The gene calls are TRBV6-5 and TRBJ2-2, with a possible D match to TRBD2 (6 bases). CDR3 length: 15 residues. The germline V gene encodes CDR1 MNHEY and CDR2 SVGAGI. V was cut by 2 bases and J by 0 bases, with 7 bases left in between. The CDR3 coding sequence is TGTGCCAGCAGTTACACGGGAGCGAACACCGGGGAGCTGTTTTTT. Translating it yields CASSYTGANTGELFF.

V usage is TRBV6-1 and J usage is TRBJ1-1, with 8 bases matching TRBD1. The V and J ends lost 6 bases and 4 bases, in that order; junction bases with no gene match: 4. This CDR3 contains 13 residues. Germline values: CDR1 MNHNS, CDR2 SASEGT. The CDR3 reads CASSPTGGTEAFF. In nucleotides, the CDR3 is TGTGCCAGCAGCCCAACAGGGGGCACTGAAGCTTTCTTT.

V gene TRBV19 combines with J gene TRBJ1-5; D is unresolved. The CDR3 extends over 12 amino acids. The V end was cut by 1 base, the J end by 10 bases, with 8 bases between. The germline gives CDR1 LNHDA, CDR2 SQIVND (reference sequence). The CDR3 DNA follows: TGTGCCAGTAGTATAGCGGGAGGTCCCCAGCATTTT. Residues: CASSIAGGPQHF.

The V gene is TRBV27, the J gene TRBJ1-4; 7 positions agree with TRBD1. The J segment lost 5 bases and the V segment lost 6 bases, leaving 3 bases of the junction unmatched. From germline, CDR1 is MNHEY and CDR2 SMNVEV (reference sequence). The CDR3 loop spans 13 amino acids. Written as DNA, the CDR3 is TGTGCCAGCAGAGGGACAGAAAATGAAAAACTGTTTTTT. It encodes CASRGTENEKLFF.

This clone was counted between two and nine times. The J gene is TRBJ1-2, the V gene TRBV9; 9 nucleotides align to TRBD1. Trimming at V came to 6 bases and at J to 8 bases, leaving 8 bases not matched to a gene. This CDR3 comprises 13 residues. Looked up from germline, CDR1 is SGDLS and CDR2 is YYNGEE. The CDR3 nucleotides are TGTGCCAGCACCTTACAGGGGGCGGGAGGCTACACCTTC. Its protein product is CASTLQGAGGYTF.

The V and J genes are TRBV4-2 and TRBJ2-1, with 14 positions matching TRBD2. V was pared by 4 bases and J by 9 bases, with 8 bases of the junction left unmatched. CDR3 length: 16 amino acids. Looked up from germline, CDR1 is LGHNA and CDR2 is YNFKEQ. The CDR3 DNA follows: TGTGCCAGCAGCCTTTCCGGGACTAGCGGGAGAGGTGAGCAGTTCTTC. This translates into CASSLSGTSGRGEQFF.

The chain has TRBV28 and TRBJ2-3, with 7 nucleotides matching TRBD1. This CDR3 comprises 16 residues. With 6 bases clipped from V and 2 bases from J, the junction kept 11 bases outside the gene matches. The germline CDR1 and CDR2 sequences are MDHEN and SYDVKM. In nucleotides, the CDR3 is TGTGCCAGCAGCCCCTACAGGGGCGCCTTCACAGATACGCAGTATTTT. Translating it yields CASSPYRGAFTDTQYF.

This chain uses TRBV28 with TRBJ1-1, with 7 bases matching TRBD1. In germline, CDR1 is MDHEN, CDR2 SYDVKM. The CDR3 is 16 residues long. Trimming removed 2 bases from V and 0 bases from J; junction bases left unmatched: 6. The CDR3 DNA sequence: TGTGCCAGCAGTTTAATCTCGGGACAGATGAACACTGAAGCTTTCTTT. Its translation: CASSLISGQMNTEAFF.

The chain is built from TRBV7-2 and TRBJ2-1; D possibly corresponds to TRBD1 (6 bases). Germline CDR1 and CDR2: SGHTA and FQGNSA. V lost 5 bases and J lost 10, with 12 bases in between. The CDR3 consists of 12 residues. CDR3: CASSPRTEEQFF. The DNA of the CDR3 is TGTGCCAGCAGCCCGCGGACAGAAGAGCAGTTCTTC.

The chain couples TRBV29-1 to TRBJ1-1; D possibly corresponds to TRBD1 (5 bases). Germline V gene data show CDR1 as SQVTM and CDR2 as ANQGSEA. CDR3 length: 13 amino acids. V lost 5 bases, J lost 2 bases, and 12 bases lay in between. CDR3 in amino acids: CSVRVGGNTEAFF. DNA for the CDR3: TGCAGCGTTAGGGTGGGGGGAAACACTGAAGCTTTCTTT.

The rearrangement uses TRBV4-2 and TRBJ2-7; 7 bases map to TRBD2. Germline lookup yields CDR1 LGHNA and CDR2 YNFKEQ. The CDR3 contains 14 residues. V dropped 2 bases and J dropped 3; count of bases not matched to a gene: 4. The CDR3 protein is CASSQLGLDYEQYF. CDR3 sequence (DNA): TGTGCCAGCAGCCAACTTGGACTAGACTACGAGCAGTACTTC.

V gene TRBV29-1 combines with J gene TRBJ2-7, with unresolved D. V was clipped by 5 bases and J by 3 bases, with 17 bases between them. Germline CDR1 and CDR2: SQVTM and ANQGSEA. The CDR3 consists of 14 residues. The CDR3 region is CSVSYGASLYEQYF. CDR3 in DNA: TGCAGCGTTTCGTATGGAGCATCCCTCTACGAGCAGTACTTC.

For the CDR3, the DNA is TGCAGCGTTGAAGATCAAACAGGGGAAGATTACGAGCAGTACTTC. Protein: CSVEDQTGEDYEQYF. V and J are TRBV29-1 and TRBJ2-7, with TRBD1 identical over 7 bases. Germline trimming cut 0 bases from V and 4 bases from J; bases unmatched to any gene: 9. In germline, CDR1 is SQVTM, CDR2 ANQGSEA. There are 15 residues in the CDR3.

The chain joins TRBV28 to TRBJ2-5; TRBD1 agrees at 9 bases. CDR3 size: 14 residues. Germline V CDR1 and CDR2: MDHEN, SYDVKM. The V segment lost 8 bases and the J segment 2 bases; nucleotides outside the gene matches: 6. CDR3 in DNA: TGTGCCAGCCGGGAGACAGGGGGGCAAGAGACCCAGTACTTC. This translates into CASRETGGQETQYF.

The chain employs TRBV13 and TRBJ1-2; 7 bases are shared with TRBD1. CDR3 length: 16 amino acids. V gave up 4 bases and J gave up 7 bases; unmatched junction bases: 15. Germline V gene lookup returns CDR1 PRHDT and CDR2 FYEKMQ (reference sequence). In DNA, the CDR3 is TGTGCCAGCAGCTCAATCCCCGGAGGGGGCGTAGGTGGCTACACCTTC. This gives the protein CASSSIPGGGVGGYTF.

The chain recombines TRBV18 with TRBJ1-3, with a tentative D call TRBD1 (5 bases). Germline lookup yields CDR1 KGHSH and CDR2 LQKENI. CDR3 size: 19 residues. Trimming stripped 3 bases from V and 0 bases from J, with 21 bases between. The CDR3 here is CASSPTALGGPDSGNTIYF. The CDR3 region has the DNA TGTGCCAGCTCACCCACAGCTCTCGGGGGACCAGACTCTGGAAACACCATATATTTT. The variable domain in full, with the rest retrieved from reference TRBV18 and TRBJ1-3, is NAGVMQNPRHLVRRRGQEARLRCSPMKGHSHVYWYRQLPEEGLKFMVYLQKENIIDESGMPKERFSAEFPKEGPSILRIQQVVRGDSAAYFCASSPTALGGPDSGNTIYFGEGSWLTVV.

Here the CDR3 DNA reads TGTGCCAGTAGCCCAACGGCGGGGGCTAATGAAAAACTGTTTTTT. It translates to CASSPTAGANEKLFF. The V call is TRBV19, the J call TRBJ1-4, with D possibly matching TRBD1 (5 bases). The germline V and J ends were trimmed by 6 bases and 3 bases, with 14 bases remaining between them. Per germline, CDR1 LNHDA and CDR2 SQIVND (reference sequence). The CDR3 length is 15 residues.

This chain connects TRBV5-1 to TRBJ1-4; the match to TRBD1 covers 7 bases. CDR3 length equals 14 residues. J lost 3 bases, V lost 7 bases, and 6 bases had no gene match. CDR1 is SGHRS and CDR2 is YFSETQ in the germline V gene. This chain's CDR3 is CASHSGTANEKLFF. As DNA, the CDR3 is TGCGCCAGCCACTCCGGGACAGCTAATGAAAAACTGTTTTTT.

The chain links TRBV27 to TRBJ2-2, with 8 bases lining up with TRBD1. V shed 8 bases, J shed 4 bases, and the junction held 6 bases outside the gene matches. The germline gives CDR1 MNHEY, CDR2 SMNVEV (reference sequence). This CDR3 spans 14 amino acids. CDR3 bases: TGTGCCAGCGGGACAGGACCGGTCACCGGGGAGCTGTTTTTT. Residues: CASGTGPVTGELFF.

V is TRBV27 and J is TRBJ1-2; TRBD1 might be the D (6 bases). Germline CDR1 reads MNHEY; CDR2 reads SMNVEV (reference sequence). There are 17 residues in the CDR3. V was clipped by 5 bases and J by 8 bases, with 27 bases between them. The CDR3 DNA reads as TGTGCCAGCAGTCCCATCTTCCCAGGGGATGACTCTGGAGGCTACACCTTC. As protein: CASSPIFPGDDSGGYTF.

This clone was seen once. The V gene is TRBV5-6, the J gene TRBJ2-2, with 8 positions matching TRBD2. This CDR3 contains 17 residues. Germline V gene data show CDR1 as SGHDT and CDR2 as YYEEEE. V lost 1 base and J lost 3; bases outside the gene matches: 8. The CDR3 loop is CASSLRVSGTYTGELFF. CDR3 in DNA: TGTGCCAGCAGCTTGAGGGTTAGCGGGACTTACACCGGGGAGCTGTTTTTT.

This sequence joins TRBV6-5 and TRBJ2-1; the D gene is possibly TRBD2 (5 bases). The germline V gene encodes CDR1 MNHEY and CDR2 SVGAGI. This CDR3 contains 15 residues. Trimming cost V 2 bases and J 5 bases, with 13 bases left between them. CDR3 sequence: CASSYGLAKNNEQFF. For the CDR3, the DNA is TGTGCCAGCAGTTACGGCCTAGCAAAAAACAATGAGCAGTTCTTC.

The V call is TRBV29-1, the J call TRBJ1-1; 11 bases fit TRBD1. Trimming at V came to 7 bases and at J to 1 base, leaving 5 bases not matched to a gene. CDR1 SQVTM and CDR2 ANQGSEA come from the germline V gene. The CDR3 is 14 residues long. CDR3 sequence: CSAPGQGGNTEAFF. The CDR3 region has the DNA TGCAGCGCGCCGGGACAGGGGGGGAACACTGAAGCTTTCTTT.

The chain joins TRBV6-5 to TRBJ2-7; no clear D. The germline V gene has CDR1 MNHEY and CDR2 SVGAGI. V was clipped by 6 bases and J by 4 bases, with 7 bases between them. The length of the CDR3 is 11 residues. The CDR3 DNA is TGTGCCAGCAGCAACTCATACGAGCAGTACTTC. Its translation: CASSNSYEQYF.

This sequence joins TRBV7-3 and TRBJ2-1; D gene uncertain. In germline, CDR1 is SGHTA, CDR2 FQGTGA. V lost 8 bases to trimming and J lost 2 bases, with 16 bases between them. This CDR3 spans 15 amino acids. CDR3 bases: TGTGCCAGCGGAGACGGCATTTCGGCCTACAATGAGCAGTTCTTC. This codes for CASGDGISAYNEQFF.

The CDR3 protein is CASSLLQGARETQYF. In DNA, the CDR3 is TGTGCCAGCAGTTTACTACAGGGGGCGCGGGAGACCCAGTACTTC. The chain links TRBV27 to TRBJ2-5; TRBD1 aligns across 9 bases. V was pared by 2 bases and J by 5 bases, with 6 bases of the junction left unmatched. Germline V gene data show CDR1 as MNHEY and CDR2 as SMNVEV (reference sequence). This CDR3 comprises 15 residues.

The rearrangement uses TRBV6-1 and TRBJ2-7; 8 bases are shared with TRBD2. The germline gives CDR1 MNHNS, CDR2 SASEGT. CDR3 length: 15 amino acids. The trim removed 7 bases at V and 3 bases at J, leaving 11 bases unmatched. In DNA, the CDR3 is TGTGCCAGCACGTCGGACCGGGGGGGGTACTACGAGCAGTACTTC. Residues: CASTSDRGGYYEQYF.

Written as DNA, the CDR3 is TGCGCCAGCAGCCATGTCGGACTAGCCGACTACGAGCAGTACTTC. This sequence encodes CASSHVGLADYEQYF. The J gene is TRBJ2-7, the V gene TRBV4-1; 8 bases match TRBD2. This CDR3 is built from 15 residues. Germline CDR1 reads MGHRA; CDR2 reads YSYEKL. V was pared by 3 bases and J by 3 bases, with 7 bases of the junction left unmatched.

The J gene is TRBJ1-5, the V gene TRBV2, with 9 bases that match TRBD1. This CDR3 contains 13 residues. After removal of 8 bases from V and 9 bases from J, the junction contained 8 bases not matched to a gene. The germline CDR1 and CDR2 sequences are SNHLY and FYNNEI. CDR3 residues: CASGTGLISPQHF. The CDR3, as DNA: TGTGCCAGCGGGACAGGGTTAATCTCGCCCCAGCATTTT.